The 25 T cell receptor beta chains in this list originate from one sample, sequenced in a study of CD4 and CD8 cells across lung adenocarcinoma regions. TCRdb reanalysed the PCR reads using MiXCR and keeps one entry per CDR3 protein. The table records about 25,000 distinct CDR3 sequences, under 60% of them present only once. Source material: CD8+ T cells from the center of a lung tumor. The receptor source for this set is a male donor with lung adenocarcinoma. The CD4 and CD8 labels of this study may be unreliable.

Of note for this clonotype: The junction differs from germline at one of its ends, possibly a read error. The gene calls are TRBV6-1 and TRBJ2-3; possibly TRBD1 for D (5 bases). The end of the DNA aligns better with TRBJ2-7, so the J call may be wrong. The germline CDR1 and CDR2 sequences are MNHNS and SASEGT. CDR3 length equals 13 residues. In nucleotides, the CDR3 is TGTGCCAGCGGTGAAGGGGTCCCAGAGACGCAGTACTTC. This codes for CASGEGVPETQYF.

This clonotype has at least ten counts. The chain recombines TRBV6-5 with TRBJ1-2; 7 bases fit TRBD1. This CDR3 contains 14 residues. Germline V CDR1 and CDR2: MNHEY, SVGAGI. J was trimmed by 5 bases and V by 0 bases; bases with no gene match: 3. Here the CDR3 reads CASSYSGGGYGYTF. The CDR3 nucleotides are TGTGCCAGCAGTTACTCAGGGGGCGGTTATGGCTACACCTTC.

There are many counts of this clonotype. The rearrangement links TRBV6-5 to TRBJ2-1; a possible D gene is TRBD2 (6 bases). The CDR3 covers 12 residues. V was clipped by 8 bases and J by 6 bases, with 11 bases between them. Per the germline V gene, CDR1 is MNHEY and CDR2 is SVGAGI. The CDR3 loop is CASSREINEQFF. In DNA form, the CDR3 reads TGTGCCAGCTCCCGGGAGATCAATGAGCAGTTCTTC.

The V gene is TRBV29-1, the J gene TRBJ2-5; 12 bases line up with TRBD2. The DNA end is a closer match to TRBJ2-1, so the J assignment may be wrong. In germline, CDR1 is SQVTM, CDR2 ANQGSEA. CDR3 length: 12 residues. The CDR3 sequence is CSGTSGTNEQFF. CDR3 DNA: TGCAGCGGGACTAGCGGGACCAATGAGCAGTTCTTC.

As to this clonotype: The junction departs from germline at one end; a sequencing error may be responsible. The rearrangement joins TRBV6-5 to TRBJ2-3; tentatively, D is TRBD2 (6 bases). This CDR3 has 16 amino acids. Germline V gene lookup returns CDR1 MNHEY and CDR2 SVGAGI. The DNA for the CDR3 is TGTGCCAGCAGCTCCTGGAGGCGGGGAGCCAGAAATACTCAGTATTTC. Translated: CASSSWRRGARNTQYF.

The chain combines TRBV12-5 with TRBJ2-1, with D perhaps being TRBD1 or TRBD2 (5 bases each). Trimming shortened V by 0 bases and J by 5 bases, and 20 bases separated the two germline ends. The CDR3 is made up of 18 amino acids. CDR1 is LGHNT, CDR2 FRNRAP, per germline. CDR3 sequence (DNA): TGTGCTAGTGGTTTGGTTGTTCTAGGGACGACGCCTAACAATGAGCAGTTCTTC. Amino acids: CASGLVVLGTTPNNEQFF.

V and J are TRBV6-1 and TRBJ2-1; D tentatively reads TRBD1 or TRBD2 (6 bases each). The CDR3 spans 16 residues. Trimming took 6 bases from V and 7 from J, leaving 22 bases between them. Germline V gene sequence: CDR1 MNHNS, CDR2 SASEGT. DNA for the CDR3: TGTGCCAGCAGGGCACCGGTGCGGGGCAGGGGTAATGAGCAGTTCTTC. This gives the protein CASRAPVRGRGNEQFF.

In its sample, this clonotype was seen many times. This chain uses TRBV7-2 with TRBJ2-2; D gene unclear. V dropped 5 bases and J dropped 1 base, with 8 bases sitting between them. The CDR3 contains 14 residues. Germline V gene lookup returns CDR1 SGHTA and CDR2 FQGNSA. CDR3 nucleotides: TGTGCCAGCAGCCCACGGAGGAACACCGGGGAGCTGTTTTTT. Amino acid sequence: CASSPRRNTGELFF. Based on the CDR3 plus reference TRBV7-2 and TRBJ2-2, the full variable domain is GAGVSQSPSNKVTEKGKDVELRCDPISGHTALYWYRQSLGQGLEFLIYFQGNSAPDKSGLPSDRFSAERTGGSVSTLTIQRTQQEDSAVYLCASSPRRNTGELFFGEGSRLTVL.

Concerning this clonotype: Germline and junction disagree at one end, which may indicate a read error. V usage is TRBV25-1 and J usage is TRBJ2-3, with D maybe TRBD2 (6 bases). Germline V CDR1 and CDR2: MGHDK, SYGVNS. This CDR3 has 16 residues. The CDR3 reads CASSEAGQPGKDTQYF. CDR3 bases: TGTGCCAGCAGTGAGGCGGGGCAGCCTGGCAAAGATACGCAGTATTTC.

This clonotype was counted ten times or more. The rearrangement joins TRBV7-2 to TRBJ2-5, with TRBD2 identical over 8 bases. CDR3 length equals 18 residues. The germline V gene encodes CDR1 SGHTA and CDR2 FQGNSA. J was trimmed by 4 bases and V by 3 bases; bases with no gene match: 16. The CDR3 loop is CASSFPRGGATTGETQYF. The CDR3 coding sequence is TGTGCCAGCAGCTTTCCACGGGGGGGGGCCACCACGGGAGAGACCCAGTACTTC.

Turning to this clonotype: One end of the junction does not line up with germline, which may come from a read error. J is TRBJ2-5 and V is TRBV10-3; D is unresolved. This CDR3 has 14 residues. The germline gives CDR1 ENHRY, CDR2 SYGVKD. In DNA form, the CDR3 reads TGTGCGGGCATCGGTGGCGGTCACCAAGACACCCAGTACTTC. Its translation is CAGIGGGHQDTQYF.

A remark on this clonotype: The germline gene is not matched at one end of the junction; a read error may be the cause. The genes are TRBV27 and TRBJ2-5; D tentatively fits TRBD1 or TRBD2 (5 bases each). Germline CDR1 reads MNHEY; CDR2 reads SMNVEV (reference sequence). This CDR3 region has 14 residues. DNA for the CDR3: TGTGCGGGCAGTGGGGGAAGTGAGGGAGAGACCCAGTATTTC. Translating it yields CAGSGGSEGETQYF.

V gene TRBV6-1 combines with J gene TRBJ2-4, with D perhaps matching TRBD2 (6 bases). This CDR3 region has 15 residues. Germline loops: CDR1 MNHNS, CDR2 SASEGT. Trimming took 6 bases from V and 1 from J, leaving 13 bases between them. CDR3 protein: CASSTTSPAKNIQYF. The CDR3 region has the DNA TGTGCCAGCAGCACTACTAGCCCGGCCAAAAACATTCAGTACTTC.

This chain links TRBV25-1 with TRBJ2-3, with 8 bases lining up with TRBD2. The CDR3 is 14 amino acids. Per germline, CDR1 MGHDK and CDR2 SYGVNS. This CDR3 reads CAGSGRGGPDTQYF. The CDR3 coding sequence is TGTGCGGGGAGCGGGAGAGGAGGGCCAGATACGCAGTATTTT.

The J gene is TRBJ2-1, the V gene TRBV3-1; TRBD1 is a possible D gene (6 bases). This CDR3 is 15 amino acids long. CDR1 is LGHDT, CDR2 YNNKEL, per germline (reference sequence). Trimming shortened V by 4 bases and J by 5 bases, and 15 bases separated the two germline ends. The CDR3 here is CASSRDRLENNEQFF. CDR3 DNA sequence: TGTGCCAGCAGCCGCGACAGGTTGGAGAACAATGAGCAGTTCTTC.

This clonotype rates as large. V is TRBV27 and J is TRBJ1-2; tentative D call: TRBD1 (6 bases). V was trimmed by 5 bases and J by 0 bases, leaving 16 bases between them. Germline V gene lookup returns CDR1 MNHEY and CDR2 SMNVEV (reference sequence). This CDR3 contains 16 residues. The CDR3 reads CASSTSGGPANYGYTF. In nucleotides, the CDR3 is TGTGCCAGCAGTACCTCCGGGGGCCCAGCTAACTATGGCTACACCTTC.

V usage is TRBV6-1 and J usage is TRBJ2-5; D tentatively reads TRBD1 or TRBD2 (6 bases each). The V and J ends lost 0 bases and 0 bases respectively, with 23 bases between them. The CDR3 is 20 residues long. Germline assignment: CDR1 MNHNS and CDR2 SASEGT. The DNA for the CDR3 is TGTGCCAGCAGTGAAGCAAGCGCGGGCTTCGGGGGCCTCGACCAAGAGACCCAGTACTTC. This sequence encodes CASSEASAGFGGLDQETQYF.

The chain is built from TRBV10-1 and TRBJ2-1; 13 bases match TRBD2. The assigned J gene may be wrong: the sequence end matches TRBJ2-5 better. The CDR3 contains 18 residues. CDR1 and CDR2 from the germline V gene are WNHNN and SYGVQD (reference sequence). Here the CDR3 DNA reads TGCGCCAGCAGTGAGTCAAGGACTAGCGGGAGATTGGGAGAGACCCAGTACTTC. Protein sequence: CASSESRTSGRLGETQYF.

Points on this clonotype: One end of the junction does not line up with germline, which may come from a read error. The genes are TRBV6-1 and TRBJ2-4, with D perhaps assigned TRBD1 or TRBD2 (5 bases each). This CDR3 spans 17 amino acids. The V gene's germline CDR1 is MNHNS and CDR2 SASEGT. For the CDR3, the DNA is TGTGCCAGCACCGTCGAGAGGGGCGGTGTTGCCCAAAAGATTCAGTACTTC. It yields the protein CASTVERGGVAQKIQYF.

With regard to this clonotype: The junction departs from the called germline gene at one end, perhaps through a read error. V usage is TRBV6-1 and J usage is TRBJ2-3; TRBD1 might be the D (5 bases). Germline V gene lookup returns CDR1 MNHNS and CDR2 SASEGT. The CDR3 has 13 amino acids. CDR3 protein: CASTGRETDTQYF. As DNA, the CDR3 is TGTGCCAGCACGGGCCGTGAGACAGATACCCAGTATTTT.

The chain carries TRBV9 and TRBJ2-1, with D hard to call. The CDR3 runs 14 residues. Germline CDR1 SGDLS, CDR2 YYNGEE. Trimming took off 4 bases at V and 6 bases at J, with 14 bases between the two ends. CDR3 DNA sequence: TGTGCCAGCAGCACCCAACAGCTTTCCAATGAGCAGTTCTTC. Amino acid sequence: CASSTQQLSNEQFF.

This sequence joins TRBV27 and TRBJ2-5, with 8 bases aligning to TRBD2. J gave up 9 bases and V 4 bases, and 7 bases lay outside the gene matches. The CDR3 spans 13 residues. Germline V gene lookup returns CDR1 MNHEY and CDR2 SMNVEV (reference sequence). CDR3 region: CASSSRGGTAQYF. CDR3 DNA sequence: TGTGCCAGCAGTTCCCGGGGGGGCACGGCCCAGTACTTC.

This clonotype showed up just a few times. This chain joins TRBV18 and TRBJ1-2; D is unresolved. CDR1 KGHSH and CDR2 LQKENI come from the germline V gene. The CDR3 is made up of 13 amino acids. Trimming shortened V by 6 bases and J by 0 bases, and 8 bases separated the two germline ends. The CDR3 coding sequence is TGTGCCAGCTCCCCCGCCCCTAACTATGGCTACACCTTC. Protein product: CASSPAPNYGYTF. Together with reference TRBV18 and TRBJ1-2, the CDR3 gives the full variable domain: NAGVMQNPRHLVRRRGQEARLRCSPMKGHSHVYWYRQLPEEGLKFMVYLQKENIIDESGMPKERFSAEFPKEGPSILRIQQVVRGDSAAYFCASSPAPNYGYTFGSGTRLTVV.

This clonotype came up a few times. The V and J genes are TRBV11-2 and TRBJ1-6, with unresolved D. Germline lookup yields CDR1 SGHAT and CDR2 FQNNGV. Trimming removed 0 bases from V and 4 bases from J, with 7 bases in between. The CDR3 runs to 15 residues. The CDR3 DNA follows: TGTGCCAGCAGCTTAGAGGCAGATTATAATTCACCCCTCCACTTT. It is translated as CASSLEADYNSPLHF.

This chain links TRBV11-2 with TRBJ2-1; D possibly corresponds to TRBD1 (5 bases). The CDR3 totals 13 residues. The germline CDR1 and CDR2 sequences are SGHAT and FQNNGV. V shed 0 bases and J shed 9 bases, with 9 bases lying between them. Here the CDR3 reads CASSLDRETEQFF. The CDR3 nucleotides are TGTGCCAGCAGCTTAGACAGGGAAACTGAGCAGTTCTTC.